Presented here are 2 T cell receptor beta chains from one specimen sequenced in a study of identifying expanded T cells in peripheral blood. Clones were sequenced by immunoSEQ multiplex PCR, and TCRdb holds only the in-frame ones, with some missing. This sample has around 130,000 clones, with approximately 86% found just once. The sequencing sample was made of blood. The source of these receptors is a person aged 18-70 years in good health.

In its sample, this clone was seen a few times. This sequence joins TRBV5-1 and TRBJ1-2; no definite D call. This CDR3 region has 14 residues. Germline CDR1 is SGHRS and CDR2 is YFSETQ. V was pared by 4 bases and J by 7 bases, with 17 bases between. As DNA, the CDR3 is TGCGCCAGCAGCCCATCAACGGGGTCTCGTGGCTACACCTTC. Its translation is CASSPSTGSRGYTF.

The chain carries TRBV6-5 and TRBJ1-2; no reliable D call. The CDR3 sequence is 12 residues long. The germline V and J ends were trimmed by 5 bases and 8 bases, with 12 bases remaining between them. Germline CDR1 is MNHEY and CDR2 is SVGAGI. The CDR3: CASSTSNSGYTF. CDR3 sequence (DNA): TGTGCCAGCAGTACCAGTAACTCGGGCTACACCTTC.